The T cell receptor (beta chain) described here comes from a study of blood T cell repertoires in COVID-19. Study-wide context: PBMCs, B-cell-depleted T cells, or T cells provided the cDNA or gDNA that made up the material.

This clone was counted a few times. The CDR3 consists of 15 residues. Germline loops: CDR1 KGHSH, CDR2 LQKENI. V lost 0 bases, J lost 2 bases, and 3 bases stayed unmatched. Per the original data handling: Amplifying reference gene primers gave estimates of nucleated cell counts. Sequencing was performed with immunoSEQ multiplex PCR; in TCRdb, only in-frame clones are kept and a portion is missing. V, J and clone size were drawn from that table, and D and trimming were deduced from the DNA. The sample lists around 360,000 clones; 80% to 90% were seen once. V usage is TRBV18 and J usage is TRBJ1-1; 7 bases map to TRBD1. This clonotype was sampled from a man aged 40-49 years in a cohort exposed to, infected with or recovered from COVID-19 (not recorded which). The sequenced material came from PBMCs or T cells enriched from blood (not recorded which). The CDR3 loop is CASSPPGTANTEAFF. The CDR3 nucleotides read TGTGCCAGCTCACCACCTGGGACAGCAAACACTGAAGCTTTCTTT.